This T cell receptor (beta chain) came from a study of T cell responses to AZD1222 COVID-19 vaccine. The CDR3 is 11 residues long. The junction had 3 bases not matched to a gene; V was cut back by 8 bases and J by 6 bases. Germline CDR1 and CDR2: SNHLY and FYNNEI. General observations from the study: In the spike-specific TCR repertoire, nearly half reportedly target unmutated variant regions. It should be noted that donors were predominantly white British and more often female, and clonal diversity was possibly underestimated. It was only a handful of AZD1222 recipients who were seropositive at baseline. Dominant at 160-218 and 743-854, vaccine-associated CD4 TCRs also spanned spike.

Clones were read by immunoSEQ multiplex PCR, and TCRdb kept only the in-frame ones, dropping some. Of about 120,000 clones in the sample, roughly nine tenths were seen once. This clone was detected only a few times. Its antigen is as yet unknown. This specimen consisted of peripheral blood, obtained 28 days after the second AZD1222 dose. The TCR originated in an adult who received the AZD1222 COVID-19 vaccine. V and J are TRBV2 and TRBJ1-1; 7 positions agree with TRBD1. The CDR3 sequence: CASLGGPEAFF. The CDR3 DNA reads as TGTGCCAGCCTAGGGGGCCCTGAAGCTTTCTTT. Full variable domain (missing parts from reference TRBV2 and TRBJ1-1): EPEVTQTPSHQVTQMGQEVILRCVPISNHLYFYWYRQILGQKVEFLVSFYNNEISEKSEIFDDQFSVERPDGSNFTLKIRSTKLEDSAMYFCASLGGPEAFFGQGTRLTVV.